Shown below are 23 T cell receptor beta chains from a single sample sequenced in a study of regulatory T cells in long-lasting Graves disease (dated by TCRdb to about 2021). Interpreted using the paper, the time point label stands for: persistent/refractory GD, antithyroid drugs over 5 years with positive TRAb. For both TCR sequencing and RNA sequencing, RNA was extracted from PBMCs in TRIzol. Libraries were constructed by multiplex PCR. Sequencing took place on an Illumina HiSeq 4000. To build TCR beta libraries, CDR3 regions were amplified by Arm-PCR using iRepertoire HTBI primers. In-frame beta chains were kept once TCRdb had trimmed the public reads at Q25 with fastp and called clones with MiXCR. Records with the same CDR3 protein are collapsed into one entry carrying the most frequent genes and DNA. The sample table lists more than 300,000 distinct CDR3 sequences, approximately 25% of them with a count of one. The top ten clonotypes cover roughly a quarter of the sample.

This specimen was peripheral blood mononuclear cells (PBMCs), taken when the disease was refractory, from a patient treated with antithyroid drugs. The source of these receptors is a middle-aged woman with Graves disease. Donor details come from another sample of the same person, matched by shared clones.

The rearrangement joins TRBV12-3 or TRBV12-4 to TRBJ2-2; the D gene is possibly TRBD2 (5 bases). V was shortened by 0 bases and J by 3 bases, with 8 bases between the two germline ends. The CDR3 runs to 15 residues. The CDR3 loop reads CASSLAGADTGELFF. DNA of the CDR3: TGTGCCAGCAGTTTAGCGGGAGCAGACACCGGGGAGCTGTTTTTT.

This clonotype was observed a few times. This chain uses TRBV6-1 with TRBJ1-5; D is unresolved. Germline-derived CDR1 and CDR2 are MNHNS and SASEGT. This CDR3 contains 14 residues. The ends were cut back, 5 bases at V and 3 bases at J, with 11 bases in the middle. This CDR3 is CASSQRAYNQPQHF. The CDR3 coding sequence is TGTGCCAGCAGTCAACGGGCCTACAATCAGCCCCAGCATTTT.

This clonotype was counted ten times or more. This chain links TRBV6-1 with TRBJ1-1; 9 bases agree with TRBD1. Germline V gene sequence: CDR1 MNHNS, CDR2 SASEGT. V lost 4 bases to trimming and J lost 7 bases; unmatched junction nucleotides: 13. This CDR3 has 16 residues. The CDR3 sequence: CASSVGIGTGTREAFF. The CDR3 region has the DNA TGTGCCAGCAGTGTAGGAATTGGGACAGGGACCCGTGAAGCTTTCTTT.

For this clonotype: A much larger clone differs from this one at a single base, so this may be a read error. CDR3 bases: TGTGCCAGCGGTCCTGGACTAGCGGGATTACCCGGGGAGCTGTTTTTT. As protein: CASGPGLAGLPGELFF. This rearrangement joins TRBV2 to TRBJ2-2; 12 positions agree with TRBD2. The CDR3 length is 16 residues. J lost 6 bases, V lost 8 bases, and 10 bases had no gene match. The germline CDR1 and CDR2 sequences are SNHLY and FYNNEI.

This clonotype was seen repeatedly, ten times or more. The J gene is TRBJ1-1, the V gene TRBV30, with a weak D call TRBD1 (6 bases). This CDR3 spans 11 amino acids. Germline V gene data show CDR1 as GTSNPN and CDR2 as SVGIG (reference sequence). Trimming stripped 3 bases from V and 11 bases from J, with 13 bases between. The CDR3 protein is CAWREDSGAFF. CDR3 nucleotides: TGTGCCTGGAGAGAGGACAGCGGCGCTTTCTTT.

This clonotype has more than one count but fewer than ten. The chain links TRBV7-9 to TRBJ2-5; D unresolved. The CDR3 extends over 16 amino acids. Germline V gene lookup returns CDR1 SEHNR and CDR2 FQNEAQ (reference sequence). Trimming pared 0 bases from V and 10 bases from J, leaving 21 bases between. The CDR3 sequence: CASSLAKVAAPKGQYF. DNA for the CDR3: TGTGCCAGCAGCTTAGCGAAGGTGGCCGCCCCGAAGGGCCAGTACTTC.

The CDR3 sequence: CASGGGELFF. The CDR3 DNA reads as TGTGCCAGCGGCGGCGGGGAGCTGTTTTTT. The V call is TRBV9, the J call TRBJ2-2, with D uncertain. The V gene lost 7 bases and the J gene lost 7 bases, with 5 bases spanning the gap. This CDR3 is 10 amino acids long. CDR1 and CDR2 from the germline V gene are SGDLS and YYNGEE.

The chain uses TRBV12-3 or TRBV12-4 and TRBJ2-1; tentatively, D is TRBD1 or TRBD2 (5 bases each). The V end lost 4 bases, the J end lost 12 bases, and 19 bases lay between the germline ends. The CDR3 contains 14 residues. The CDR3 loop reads CASSYGSGTPRQFF. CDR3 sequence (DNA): TGTGCCAGCAGTTACGGGTCGGGGACCCCGCGGCAGTTCTTC.

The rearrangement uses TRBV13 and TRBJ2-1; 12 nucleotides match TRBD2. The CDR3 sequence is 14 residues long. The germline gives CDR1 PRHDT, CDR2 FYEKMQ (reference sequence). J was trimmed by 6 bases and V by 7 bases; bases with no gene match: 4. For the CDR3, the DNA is TGTGCCAGCATGGCTAGCGGGAGGGCCAATGAGCAGTTCTTC. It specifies CASMASGRANEQFF.

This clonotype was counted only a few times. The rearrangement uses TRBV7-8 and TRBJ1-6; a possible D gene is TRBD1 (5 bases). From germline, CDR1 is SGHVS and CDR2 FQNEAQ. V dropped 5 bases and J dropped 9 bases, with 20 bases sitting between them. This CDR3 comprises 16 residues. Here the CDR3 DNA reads TGTGCCAGCAGCCACGGGACGTCTGTTATAATTTCACCCCTCCACTTT. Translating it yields CASSHGTSVIISPLHF. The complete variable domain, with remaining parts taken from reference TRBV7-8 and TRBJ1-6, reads GAGVSQSPRYKVAKRGQDVALRCDPISGHVSLFWYQQALGQGPEFLTYFQNEAQLDKSGLPSDRFFAERPEGSVSTLKIQRTQQEDSAVYLCASSHGTSVIISPLHFGNGTRLTVT.

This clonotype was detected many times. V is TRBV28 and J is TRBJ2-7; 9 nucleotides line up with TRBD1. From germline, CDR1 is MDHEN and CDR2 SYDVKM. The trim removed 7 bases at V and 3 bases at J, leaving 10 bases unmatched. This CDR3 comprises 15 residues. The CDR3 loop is CASNKPGQGHYEQYF. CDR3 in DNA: TGTGCCAGCAATAAACCGGGACAGGGACACTACGAGCAGTACTTC. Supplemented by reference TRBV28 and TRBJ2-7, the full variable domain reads DVKVTQSSRYLVKRTGEKVFLECVQDMDHENMFWYRQDPGLGLRLIYFSYDVKMKEKGDIPEGYSVSREKKERFSLILESASTNQTSMYLCASNKPGQGHYEQYFGPGTRLTVT.

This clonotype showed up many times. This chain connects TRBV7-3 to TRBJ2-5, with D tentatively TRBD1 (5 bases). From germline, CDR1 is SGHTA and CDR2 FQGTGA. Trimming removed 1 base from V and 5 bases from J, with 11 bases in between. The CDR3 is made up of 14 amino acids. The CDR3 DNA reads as TGTGCCAGCAGCTTAAATGCAGGGTTGGAGACCCAGTACTTC. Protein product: CASSLNAGLETQYF. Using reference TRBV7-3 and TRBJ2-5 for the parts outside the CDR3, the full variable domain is GAGVSQTPSNKVTEKGKYVELRCDPISGHTALYWYRQSLGQGPEFLIYFQGTGAADDSGLPNDRFFAVRPEGSVSTLKIQRTERGDSAVYLCASSLNAGLETQYFGPGTRLLVL.

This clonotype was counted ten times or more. CDR3 in DNA: TGCAGTGCAAGTAGCGGGAGTGAGACCCAGTACTTC. Its translation: CSASSGSETQYF. This chain links TRBV20-1 with TRBJ2-5; 9 bases fit TRBD2. CDR1 is DFQATT and CDR2 is SNEGSKA in the germline V gene (reference sequence). The V and J ends lost 6 bases and 5 bases, in that order; junction bases with no gene match: 4. The CDR3 has 12 residues.

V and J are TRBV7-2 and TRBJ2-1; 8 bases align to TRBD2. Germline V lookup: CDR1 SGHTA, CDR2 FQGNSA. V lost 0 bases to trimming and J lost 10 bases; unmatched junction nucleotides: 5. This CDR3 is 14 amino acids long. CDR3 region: CASSLAFRLAEQFF. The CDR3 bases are TGTGCCAGCAGCTTAGCCTTTAGACTAGCGGAGCAGTTCTTC.

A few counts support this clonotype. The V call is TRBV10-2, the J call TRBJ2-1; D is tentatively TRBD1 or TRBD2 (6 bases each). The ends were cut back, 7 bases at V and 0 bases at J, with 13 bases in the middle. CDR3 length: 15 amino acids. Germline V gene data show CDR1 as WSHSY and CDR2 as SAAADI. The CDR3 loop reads CASTGGVSSYNEQFF. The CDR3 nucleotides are TGCGCCAGCACCGGGGGCGTAAGCTCCTACAATGAGCAGTTCTTC.

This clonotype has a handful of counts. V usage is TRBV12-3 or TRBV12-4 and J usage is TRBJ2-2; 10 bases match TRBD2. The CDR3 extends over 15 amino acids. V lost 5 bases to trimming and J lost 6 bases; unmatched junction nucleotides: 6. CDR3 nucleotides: TGTGCCAGCAGTCCCAGCCTAGCGGGAGCCGGGGAGCTGTTTTTT. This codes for CASSPSLAGAGELFF.

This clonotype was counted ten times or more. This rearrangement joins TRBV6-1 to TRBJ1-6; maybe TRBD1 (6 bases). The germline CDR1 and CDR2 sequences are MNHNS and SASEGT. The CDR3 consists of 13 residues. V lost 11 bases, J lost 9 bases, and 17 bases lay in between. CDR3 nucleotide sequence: TGTGCCTGCATACAGGGAACAGGTTCACCCCTCCACTTT. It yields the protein CACIQGTGSPLHF.

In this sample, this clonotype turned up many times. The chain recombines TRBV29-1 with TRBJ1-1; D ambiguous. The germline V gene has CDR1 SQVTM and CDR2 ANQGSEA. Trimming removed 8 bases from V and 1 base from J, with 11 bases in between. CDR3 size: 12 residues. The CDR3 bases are TGCAGCCCCACCCTACCGAACACTGAAGCTTTCTTT. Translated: CSPTLPNTEAFF. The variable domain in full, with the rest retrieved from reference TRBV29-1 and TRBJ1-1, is SAVISQKPSRDICQRGTSLTIQCQVDSQVTMMFWYRQQPGQSLTLIATANQGSEATYESGFVIDKFPISRPNLTFSTLTVSNMSPEDSSIYLCSPTLPNTEAFFGQGTRLTVV.

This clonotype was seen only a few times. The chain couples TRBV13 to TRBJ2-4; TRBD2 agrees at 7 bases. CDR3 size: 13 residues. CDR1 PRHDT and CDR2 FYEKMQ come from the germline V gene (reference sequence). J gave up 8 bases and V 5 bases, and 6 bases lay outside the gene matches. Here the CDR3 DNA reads TGTGCCAGCAGCCGGACTAGTTGGGACATTCAGTACTTC. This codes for CASSRTSWDIQYF.

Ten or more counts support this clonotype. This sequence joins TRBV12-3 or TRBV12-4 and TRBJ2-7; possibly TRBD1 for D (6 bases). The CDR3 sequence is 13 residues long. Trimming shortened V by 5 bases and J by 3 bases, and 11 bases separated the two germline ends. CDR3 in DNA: TGTGCCAGCAGTCCCTTAGGGGGCTACGAGCAGTACTTC. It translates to CASSPLGGYEQYF.

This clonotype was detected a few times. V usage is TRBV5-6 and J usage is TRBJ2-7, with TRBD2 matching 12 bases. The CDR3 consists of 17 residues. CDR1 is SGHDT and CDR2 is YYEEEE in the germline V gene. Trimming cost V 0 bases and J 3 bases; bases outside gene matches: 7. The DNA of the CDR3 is TGTGCCAGCAGCTTGGGACTAGCGGGAGACGGTTTCTACGAGCAGTACTTC. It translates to CASSLGLAGDGFYEQYF. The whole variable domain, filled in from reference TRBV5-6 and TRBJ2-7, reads DAGVTQSPTHLIKTRGQQVTLRCSPKSGHDTVSWYQQALGQGPQFIFQYYEEEERQRGNFPDRFSGHQFPNYSSELNVNALLLGDSALYLCASSLGLAGDGFYEQYFGPGTRLTVT.

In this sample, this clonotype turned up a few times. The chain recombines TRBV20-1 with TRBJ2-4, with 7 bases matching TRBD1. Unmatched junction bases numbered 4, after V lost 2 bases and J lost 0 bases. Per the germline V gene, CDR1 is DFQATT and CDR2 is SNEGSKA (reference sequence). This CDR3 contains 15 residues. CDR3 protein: CSARWDSLAKNIQYF. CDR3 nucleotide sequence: TGCAGTGCTAGATGGGACAGTTTAGCCAAAAACATTCAGTACTTC.

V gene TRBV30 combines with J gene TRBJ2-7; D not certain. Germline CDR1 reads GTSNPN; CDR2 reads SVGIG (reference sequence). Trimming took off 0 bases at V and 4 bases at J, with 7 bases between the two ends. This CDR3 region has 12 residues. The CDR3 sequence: CAWSVLLYEQYF. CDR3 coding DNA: TGTGCCTGGAGTGTACTCCTGTACGAGCAGTACTTC.